Following are 24 T cell receptor beta chains from one sample sequenced in a study of T-cell reconstitution after alpha-beta-depleted transplantation in children. The authors prepared the TCRbeta library with unique molecular identifiers. TCRdb itself ran the PCR reads through MiXCR, one entry per CDR3 protein. Found here are 490,000 or so distinct CDR3 sequences, approximately 12% of them singletons; the top ten hold around 6.1%. Material: PBMCs from the stem cell graft donor, obtained from the stem cell graft. These receptors originate from a human donor who donated a stem cell graft to a child with combined immunodeficiency.

This clonotype was counted between two and nine times. The chain carries TRBV7-2 and TRBJ1-2, with TRBD1 identical over 11 bases. This CDR3 has 15 residues. Germline V lookup: CDR1 SGHTA, CDR2 FQGNSA. V shed 4 bases, J shed 4 bases, and the junction held 5 bases outside the gene matches. The CDR3 is CASSSSGTGGYGYTF. The CDR3 nucleotides are TGTGCCAGCAGCTCCTCCGGGACAGGGGGCTATGGCTACACCTTC.

This clonotype occurred a few times. The CDR3 nucleotides read TGCAGCGTTCCCGCTGACAGACCCTACGAGCAGTACTTC. Its protein is CSVPADRPYEQYF. The chain is built from TRBV29-1 and TRBJ2-7; TRBD1 is a possible D gene (5 bases). Germline lookup yields CDR1 SQVTM and CDR2 ANQGSEA. V was clipped by 5 bases and J by 2 bases, with 13 bases between them. The CDR3 spans 13 residues.

Many counts were recorded for this clonotype. The V and J genes are TRBV4-3 and TRBJ2-7, with D perhaps assigned TRBD1 or TRBD2 (5 bases each). The V end was cut by 0 bases, the J end by 6 bases, with 12 bases between. This CDR3 region has 14 residues. CDR1 and CDR2 from the germline V gene are LGHNA and YSLEER. CDR3 coding DNA: TGCGCCAGCAGCCAAGATACCAGGGACCGCGAGCAGTACTTC. It is translated as CASSQDTRDREQYF.

This clonotype was observed a few times. The gene calls are TRBV7-2 and TRBJ2-2; D is uncertain. The CDR3 is made up of 17 amino acids. Germline assignment: CDR1 SGHTA and CDR2 FQGNSA. V lost 1 base, J lost 0 bases, and 12 bases lay in between. CDR3 region: CASSLGAYFANTGELFF. The CDR3 bases are TGTGCCAGCAGCTTAGGCGCGTATTTCGCGAACACCGGGGAGCTGTTTTTT.

This clonotype was seen more than once but under ten times. J is TRBJ2-1 and V is TRBV5-1, with 9 bases fitting TRBD1. V was pared by 4 bases and J by 5 bases, with 10 bases of the junction left unmatched. Germline loops: CDR1 SGHRS, CDR2 YFSETQ. The CDR3 totals 16 residues. In DNA form, the CDR3 reads TGCGCCAGCAGCATATCACAGGGGGCGTCTGACAATGAGCAGTTCTTC. It codes for CASSISQGASDNEQFF.

The chain uses TRBV20-1 and TRBJ2-7; D uncertain. The CDR3 has 13 amino acids. Trimming cost V 5 bases and J 2 bases, with 13 bases left between them. Germline V gene sequence: CDR1 DFQATT, CDR2 SNEGSKA (reference sequence). The CDR3 sequence: CSAFHTQPYEQYF. The CDR3, as DNA: TGCAGTGCTTTCCACACCCAACCCTACGAGCAGTACTTC.

This clonotype was picked up a small number of times. The chain carries TRBV27 and TRBJ1-6, with a weak D call TRBD1 (5 bases). Per the germline V gene, CDR1 is MNHEY and CDR2 is SMNVEV (reference sequence). With 3 bases removed from V and 8 bases from J, the gap between germline ends came to 17 bases. There are 16 residues in the CDR3. The CDR3 loop reads CASSLGLGQGDSPLHF. The CDR3 region has the DNA TGTGCCAGCAGTTTGGGCCTAGGGCAGGGTGATTCACCCCTCCACTTT.

A few counts support this clonotype. The chain joins TRBV15 to TRBJ2-7; D unresolved. With 1 base removed from V and 3 bases from J, the gap between germline ends came to 10 bases. Germline V gene lookup returns CDR1 LNHNV and CDR2 YYDKDF (reference sequence). CDR3 size: 14 residues. The CDR3 nucleotides read TGTGCCACCAGCAGAGTCGTAGATTTCTACGAGCAGTACTTC. Translating gives CATSRVVDFYEQYF.

This sequence joins TRBV20-1 and TRBJ2-7, with 7 bases identical to TRBD1. The trim removed 3 bases at V and 0 bases at J, leaving 8 bases unmatched. This CDR3 has 15 residues. CDR1 and CDR2 from the germline V gene are DFQATT and SNEGSKA (reference sequence). The CDR3: CSASVARGFSYEQYF. Written as DNA, the CDR3 is TGCAGTGCTAGTGTGGCCAGGGGGTTCTCCTACGAGCAGTACTTC.

CDR3 coding DNA: TGTGCCAGCAGCCAAGTAGGGACAGGGGTCAGCACCGGGGAGCTGTTTTTT. Residues: CASSQVGTGVSTGELFF. The rearrangement joins TRBV4-2 to TRBJ2-2; TRBD1 aligns across 10 bases. Germline-derived CDR1 and CDR2 are LGHNA and YNFKEQ. With V trimmed by 1 base and J by 4 bases, 6 bases remained unmatched. The CDR3 runs 17 residues.

This rearrangement joins TRBV12-3 or TRBV12-4 to TRBJ2-3, with a possible D match to TRBD2 (6 bases). This CDR3 has 14 amino acids. The V gene lost 2 bases and the J gene lost 3 bases, with 9 bases spanning the gap. The CDR3 DNA sequence: TGTGCCAGCAGTTTAACGCGGGGTACAGATACGCAGTATTTT. It codes for CASSLTRGTDTQYF.

The V gene is TRBV27, the J gene TRBJ2-7, with 11 bases fitting TRBD1. Losses at the gene ends were 6 bases for V and 6 bases for J; bases not matched to a gene: 7. The germline V gene has CDR1 MNHEY and CDR2 SMNVEV (reference sequence). The CDR3 has 14 residues. CDR3 bases: TGTGCCAGCAGCGGGACAGGGGGTAAGGGCGAGCAGTACTTC. Its translation: CASSGTGGKGEQYF.

Many counts were recorded for this clonotype. V gene TRBV25-1 combines with J gene TRBJ1-1, with D hard to call. V lost 10 bases and J 8 bases, leaving 8 bases between the germline ends. This CDR3 is built from 9 residues. In germline, CDR1 is MGHDK, CDR2 SYGVNS. The CDR3 reads CATPREAFF. The CDR3 DNA reads as TGTGCCACCCCTCGGGAAGCTTTCTTT.

J is TRBJ2-3 and V is TRBV10-3; D is unclear. Germline V gene data show CDR1 as ENHRY and CDR2 as SYGVKD. The V end lost 0 bases, the J end lost 2 bases, and 3 bases lay between the germline ends. This CDR3 is built from 13 residues. This CDR3 reads CAISESATDTQYF. In DNA, the CDR3 is TGTGCCATCAGTGAGTCCGCCACAGATACGCAGTATTTT.

This clonotype has at least ten counts. The V and J genes are TRBV12-3 or TRBV12-4 and TRBJ1-6; D not certain. This CDR3 is 12 amino acids long. V lost 5 bases and J lost 10, with 9 bases in between. The CDR3 DNA reads TGTGCCAGCAGTCAGAGTGGGTCACCCCTCCACTTT. Translated: CASSQSGSPLHF.

This clonotype occurred once. The gene calls are TRBV20-1 and TRBJ2-7; TRBD1 agrees at 9 bases. The trim removed 6 bases at V and 6 bases at J, leaving 9 bases unmatched. This CDR3 comprises 13 residues. CDR1 and CDR2 from the germline V gene are DFQATT and SNEGSKA (reference sequence). The CDR3 bases are TGCAGTGCCGGCACAGGGGGCTTAAGCGAGCAGTACTTC. This gives the protein CSAGTGGLSEQYF.

This chain connects TRBV28 to TRBJ1-1; D possibly corresponds to TRBD1 (5 bases). The CDR3 totals 13 residues. From germline, CDR1 is MDHEN and CDR2 SYDVKM. V dropped 2 bases and J dropped 8 bases, with 12 bases sitting between them. This CDR3 reads CASSLLGTTEAFF. The CDR3 region has the DNA TGTGCCAGCAGTTTACTCGGGACCACCGAAGCTTTCTTT.

This clonotype has more than one count but fewer than ten. The rearrangement uses TRBV12-5 and TRBJ2-1, with D tentatively TRBD2 (6 bases). CDR3 length: 15 amino acids. Trimming removed 0 bases at V and 2 bases at J, with 8 bases between. The germline V gene has CDR1 LGHNT and CDR2 FRNRAP. The CDR3 spells CASGLVGGAYNEQFF. The CDR3 DNA follows: TGTGCTAGTGGTTTGGTAGGAGGGGCCTACAATGAGCAGTTCTTC.

The sample holds a few counts of this clonotype. The CDR3 region is CASSFTGGAGKLFF. As DNA, the CDR3 is TGTGCCAGCAGCTTTACAGGGGGCGCGGGAAAACTGTTTTTT. The chain couples TRBV7-2 to TRBJ1-4; 9 positions match TRBD1. Germline V gene sequence: CDR1 SGHTA, CDR2 FQGNSA. CDR3 length equals 14 residues. Trimming at V came to 3 bases and at J to 10 bases, leaving 6 bases not matched to a gene.

This clonotype was counted a few times. The genes are TRBV27 and TRBJ2-7; 10 bases fit TRBD1. The germline gives CDR1 MNHEY, CDR2 SMNVEV (reference sequence). J lost 5 bases, V lost 2 bases, and 3 bases had no gene match. CDR3 length equals 14 residues. CDR3 coding DNA: TGTGCCAGCAGTTTACGACAGGGGGCGAACGAGCAGTACTTC. Translated, it gives CASSLRQGANEQYF.

This clonotype has a handful of counts. The genes are TRBV12-3 or TRBV12-4 and TRBJ1-5; possibly TRBD1 for D (6 bases). V lost 6 bases and J 9 bases, leaving 18 bases between the germline ends. The CDR3 spans 14 residues. As DNA, the CDR3 is TGTGCCAGCAGCCGCGAGGGGGGGATTTCGCCCCAGCATTTT. It is translated as CASSREGGISPQHF.

This clonotype was seen repeatedly, ten times or more. The chain has TRBV4-3 and TRBJ2-7; the match to TRBD2 covers 8 bases. V shed 1 base and J 4 bases; nucleotides not matched to a gene: 6. In germline, CDR1 is LGHNA, CDR2 YSLEER. The CDR3 has 15 amino acids. This chain's CDR3 is CASSQVTGGPYEQYF. Written as DNA, the CDR3 is TGCGCCAGCAGCCAAGTAACGGGAGGGCCATACGAGCAGTACTTC.

At least ten counts were recorded for this clonotype. The rearrangement joins TRBV10-3 to TRBJ2-5, with D uncertain. The CDR3 spans 13 residues. Germline CDR1 and CDR2: ENHRY and SYGVKD. V lost 4 bases, J lost 2 bases, and 8 bases lay in between. CDR3 loop: CAISAIEQETQYF. The CDR3, as DNA: TGTGCCATCAGTGCCATCGAACAAGAGACCCAGTACTTC.

In its sample, this clonotype was seen a few times. The chain employs TRBV5-1 and TRBJ1-3; D unresolved. The germline gives CDR1 SGHRS, CDR2 YFSETQ. The CDR3 totals 16 residues. The V gene lost 2 bases and the J gene lost 3 bases, with 15 bases spanning the gap. The CDR3 spells CASSFAGGPSGNTIYF. The CDR3 DNA reads as TGCGCCAGCAGCTTCGCCGGAGGGCCCAGTGGAAACACCATATATTTT.